The clone carrying this TCR beta chain was found a few times. Its antigen remains unidentified. These data are taken from a study of post-analysis software for immune sequencing data. Study results and caveats: TRBV5-6, TRBV5-1 and TRBV20-1 were among a handful of TRBV segments more frequent in patients than controls.

This CDR3 contains 12 residues. From germline, CDR1 is DFQATT and CDR2 SNEGSKA (reference sequence). V dropped 4 bases and J dropped 5; count of bases not matched to a gene: 5. TCR beta libraries were prepared from cDNA with unique molecular identifiers. TCRdb called the PCR reads again in MiXCR, with one record for every CDR3 protein. The sample includes hundreds of thousands of distinct CDR3 sequences, 59% seen only once; the top ten take around 10%. The rearrangement links TRBV20-1 to TRBJ2-7; 7 bases agree with TRBD1. The sample taken for sequencing was blood. This TCR derives from a girl aged 2-10 years with multiple sclerosis. This CDR3 reads CSAKGANDEQYF. The CDR3 bases are TGCAGTGCTAAGGGGGCCAACGACGAGCAGTACTTC.